This T cell receptor beta chain appears in the sequencing data of a study of blood T cell repertoires in COVID-19. About the study: The United States, Italy and Spain were the sources of the acute and convalescent COVID-19 samples. Sources were T cells, B-cell-depleted T cells, or PBMCs; the material itself was cDNA or gDNA.

Patients of the Seattle cohort, enrolled during active infection, were followed longitudinally. Germline V lookup: CDR1 SGHAT, CDR2 FQNNGV. There are 12 residues in the CDR3. Trimming shortened V by 8 bases and J by 5 bases, and 13 bases separated the two germline ends. Methods used by the authors: Using reference gene primer amplification, nucleated cell counts were estimated. Sequencing was performed with immunoSEQ multiplex PCR; in TCRdb, only in-frame clones are kept and a portion is missing. The V and J calls and clone size come from that table; D and trimming were worked out from the DNA. The sample carries hundreds of thousands of clones, about 91% recorded once.

The sample consisted of peripheral blood. The chain is built from TRBV11-2 and TRBJ2-7; tentative D call: TRBD1 (6 bases). This clonotype originated in a woman aged 25 to 45 with COVID-19, enrolled during active disease. The CDR3 here is CASAQGFNEQYF. Here the CDR3 DNA reads TGTGCCAGCGCGCAGGGGTTCAACGAGCAGTACTTC.